This TCR beta chain was identified in a study of T cell responses to AZD1222 COVID-19 vaccine (dated by TCRdb to the early 2020s). Concerning the study at large: Because spike-specific TCR depth and breadth did not differ between the two schedules, AZD1222 recipients who got a second dose at roughly 4 weeks were pooled with those who got a second dose at roughly 12 weeks. A total of more than 230 trial participants underwent TCR sequencing, of whom nearly 210 received two doses of AZD1222 and some 25 received two doses of the MenACWY control vaccine. Trial participants were enrolled into age subgroups of 18-55, 56-69 and 70-plus years, which contained approximately 150, 28 and 58 TCR-sequenced participants, respectively. Points the paper makes about the study in general: In the small 56-69-year group, the increase in depth fell short of significance, most likely because of low power. A significant rise in spike-specific TCR breadth and depth was observed after two AZD1222 doses relative to day 0 and relative to MenACWY recipients. Participants were mostly white British, with more females than males. The authors suggested clonal diversity may have been underestimated. No day 14 peak-response samples were available, so repertoires were characterized only after the peak T cell response. Conclusions about previously exposed vaccinees are limited, since just five or six AZD1222 recipients were seropositive for SARS-CoV-2 at baseline. Reportedly, close to half of the unique spike-specific TCRs recognized epitopes lying outside the regions that are mutated in the B.1.351 and B.1.1.7 variants. The whole spike protein was spanned by vaccine-associated CD4 TCRs, and dominant responses were seen in regions 160-218 and 743-854.

V drops 3 bases and J drops 5 bases, leaving 8 bases in between. The CDR1 and CDR2 encoded by the germline V gene are SGHTA and FQGNSA. Measured from the cysteine to the phenylalanine, the CDR3 is 13 residues long. Just the 39-base CDR3 DNA is kept, in frame starting at base 1. This sample's time point label indicates: baseline before first vaccination. Vaccinee samples came from UK trials COV001 and COV002, including a single-blind randomized controlled phase 2/3 trial of AZD1222 (ChAdOx1 nCoV-19) in healthy adults. Trial participant PBMC samples were collected at day 0 and day 28 after the second dose for TCRbeta chain sequencing. Concerning this clone itself: Its target antigen remains unknown. No base quality information exists; no much larger clone differs at one position.

The CDR3 regions of human TCRbeta chains were analyzed by immunosequencing. Under the source paper's analysis protocol: Repertoire TCRs were checked for matches against a reference library of SARS-CoV-2-specific TCRs that had been generated using the MIRA antigen-specificity platform. Breadth meant the fraction of unique TCRs that were SARS-CoV-2-associated, whereas depth meant the fraction of total T cells that were SARS-CoV-2-associated. Using the MIRA data, each spike-specific TCR was mapped to the spike region that the TCR reacts to and placed in a CD4 or CD8 class. Log10-transformed breadth and depth values were compared by one-way ANOVA with Sidak's multiple comparisons tests. Entries here come from immuneACCESS through TCRdb and include only in-frame sequences with V and J called. Some clones fail to appear in such tables; in the studies checked, an unresolved V gene covers under half of the shortfall, and the cause of the remainder is unknown. D and trimming were read from the DNA, whereas the V and J calls and clone size are those reported in that table. The sample contains about 150,000 clones, about 93% of them found a single time. The ten largest account for about 1.3% of the sample.

The sequence came from an adult in good health. The sample here was peripheral blood, taken on day 0 of AZD1222 vaccination. The chain is made from TRBV7-2 and TRBJ1-5, with no confident D gene call. The nucleotides are TGTGCCAGCAGCTTGAGTAGGGATCAGCCCCAGCATTTT. It encodes CASSLSRDQPQHF. The full variable domain, completed from the reference TRBV7-2 and TRBJ1-5 proteins outside the CDR3, reads GAGVSQSPSNKVTEKGKDVELRCDPISGHTALYWYRQSLGQGLEFLIYFQGNSAPDKSGLPSDRFSAERTGGSVSTLTIQRTQQEDSAVYLCASSLSRDQPQHFGDGTRLSIL.